Presented here are 30 T cell receptor beta chains from one specimen sequenced in a study of neurological immune-mediated disorders. TCRdb analysed the 5' RACE reads with MiXCR anew, one entry per CDR3 protein. The data hold tens of thousands of distinct CDR3 sequences, with about 9.4% observed a single time. Sequencing was performed on PBMCs. These receptors were obtained from a man aged 40-49 years in good health.

This clonotype was seen many times. V is TRBV28 and J is TRBJ2-3, with 7 bases matching TRBD2. The CDR3 runs to 15 residues. The germline gives CDR1 MDHEN, CDR2 SYDVKM. V lost 2 bases, J lost 6 bases, and 8 bases stayed unmatched. The CDR3 loop is CASSLTGGTGDTQYF. CDR3 nucleotide sequence: TGTGCCAGCAGTTTAACGGGAGGTACTGGGGATACGCAGTATTTT.

This clonotype has ten or more counts. The chain has TRBV4-2 and TRBJ2-5; 7 nucleotides match TRBD2. Trimming took 0 bases from V and 2 from J; bases not matched to a gene: 6. The CDR3 consists of 16 residues. Germline CDR1 and CDR2: LGHNA and YNFKEQ. This CDR3 is CASSQDFEGGQETQYF. DNA for the CDR3: TGTGCCAGCAGCCAAGATTTTGAGGGAGGGCAAGAGACCCAGTACTTC.

In this sample, this clonotype turned up many times. The genes are TRBV11-1 and TRBJ2-3; D is ambiguous. CDR1 is SGHAT and CDR2 is FQDESV in the germline V gene (reference sequence). The CDR3 covers 13 residues. Deletions cut 5 bases from V and 3 bases from J, with 9 bases between. CDR3 nucleotides: TGTGCCAGCAGCCAACACTTAACAGATACGCAGTATTTT. Protein product: CASSQHLTDTQYF.

Of note for this clonotype: The junction differs from germline at one of its ends, possibly a read error. This chain links TRBV7-7 with TRBJ1-1; 11 bases are shared with TRBD1. Germline V lookup: CDR1 SSHAT, CDR2 FNYEAQ (reference sequence). The CDR3 covers 13 residues. The CDR3 region has the DNA TGTGCTAGCAGCTTAGGACAGGGGGCGCCGGCTTTCTTT. Translated: CASSLGQGAPAFF.

There are many counts of this clonotype. This chain uses TRBV9 with TRBJ2-7; 7 bases are shared with TRBD2. With 8 bases clipped from V and 2 bases from J, the junction kept 7 bases outside the gene matches. The germline CDR1 and CDR2 sequences are SGDLS and YYNGEE. There are 13 residues in the CDR3. CDR3 protein: CASSGGGPYEQYF. In nucleotides, the CDR3 is TGTGCCAGTTCGGGGGGAGGACCCTACGAGCAGTACTTC. Filled out from reference TRBV9 and TRBJ2-7, the complete variable domain reads DSGVTQTPKHLITATGQRVTLRCSPRSGDLSVYWYQQSLDQGLQFLIQYYNGEERAKGNILERFSAQQFPDLHSELNLSSLELGDSALYFCASSGGGPYEQYFGPGTRLTVT.

Ten or more counts support this clonotype. The chain links TRBV2 to TRBJ2-7; unclear D gene. The CDR3 length is 14 residues. Germline CDR1 reads SNHLY; CDR2 reads FYNNEI. Trimming pared 6 bases from V and 2 bases from J, leaving 14 bases between. The CDR3 region has the DNA TGTGCCAGCAGAATCAGTGCGGTTACCTACGAGCAGTACTTC. Amino acids: CASRISAVTYEQYF.

There are many counts of this clonotype. The chain recombines TRBV5-1 with TRBJ2-7; TRBD1 is a possible D gene (6 bases). Deletions cut 3 bases from V and 0 bases from J, with 13 bases between. This CDR3 is 15 amino acids long. Germline values: CDR1 SGHRS, CDR2 YFSETQ. CDR3 coding DNA: TGCGCCAGCAGCTCCACAGGGATAACCTCCTACGAGCAGTACTTC. Residues: CASSSTGITSYEQYF.

This clonotype was counted ten times or more. V gene TRBV5-1 combines with J gene TRBJ2-1; D unresolved. Germline V gene sequence: CDR1 SGHRS, CDR2 YFSETQ. There are 13 residues in the CDR3. Trimming cost V 4 bases and J 5 bases, with 10 bases left between them. DNA of the CDR3: TGCGCCAGCAGCCTGGACCTTGACAATGAGCAGTTCTTC. Translation gives CASSLDLDNEQFF.

Ten or more counts support this clonotype. The chain has TRBV7-9 and TRBJ2-7; D uncertain. Deletions cut 5 bases from V and 1 base from J, with 12 bases between. There are 14 residues in the CDR3. Germline V gives CDR1 SEHNR, CDR2 FQNEAQ (reference sequence). CDR3 residues: CASSPDGRSYEQYF. CDR3 bases: TGTGCCAGCAGCCCGGACGGCAGATCCTACGAGCAGTACTTC.

This clonotype was counted at least ten times. This chain joins TRBV12-3 or TRBV12-4 and TRBJ2-5; perhaps TRBD1 as D (6 bases). The ends were cut back, 6 bases at V and 1 base at J, with 12 bases in the middle. The CDR3 runs 14 residues. The CDR3 region has the DNA TGTGCCAGCAGCATCTCAGGGGTCCAAGAGACCCAGTACTTC. Its translation: CASSISGVQETQYF.

This clonotype occurred many times. The V gene is TRBV20-1, the J gene TRBJ2-5, with 7 bases lining up with TRBD2. The CDR3 runs to 14 residues. Trimming took 5 bases from V and 3 from J; bases not matched to a gene: 9. Germline-derived CDR1 and CDR2 are DFQATT and SNEGSKA (reference sequence). CDR3 nucleotides: TGCAGTGCTCCACCTGGGGGGGGTAAAGAGACCCAGTACTTC. Translation gives CSAPPGGGKETQYF.

This clonotype came up many times. The CDR3 sequence is CSASRRPGRNTEAFF. The CDR3 DNA follows: TGCAGTGCTAGCCGCAGGCCGGGGAGGAACACTGAAGCTTTCTTT. The chain is built from TRBV20-1 and TRBJ1-1, with no clear D. V was shortened by 3 bases and J by 1 base, with 15 bases between the two germline ends. The CDR3 is made up of 15 amino acids. Germline V gene data show CDR1 as DFQATT and CDR2 as SNEGSKA (reference sequence).

The table lists this clonotype with a few counts. The chain recombines TRBV12-3 or TRBV12-4 with TRBJ1-5, with a possible D match to TRBD1 (6 bases). The CDR3 is 15 amino acids. The V gene lost 5 bases and the J gene lost 6 bases, with 17 bases spanning the gap. As DNA, the CDR3 is TGTGCCAGCAGTCTGGCAGGGGACCCGACTCAGCCCCAGCATTTT. Translation: CASSLAGDPTQPQHF.

This clonotype occurred many times. This chain links TRBV15 with TRBJ2-7; 9 bases are shared with TRBD2. The CDR3 runs to 14 residues. Germline V lookup: CDR1 LNHNV, CDR2 YYDKDF (reference sequence). Losses at the gene ends were 3 bases for V and 3 bases for J; bases not matched to a gene: 3. CDR3 in DNA: TGTGCCACCAGCAGGGGACTAGCCGGCTACGAGCAGTACTTC. Protein product: CATSRGLAGYEQYF.

Many counts were recorded for this clonotype. V and J are TRBV5-5 and TRBJ1-3; D is uncertain. Per germline, CDR1 SGHKS and CDR2 YYEKEE (reference sequence). The CDR3 spans 12 residues. V was clipped by 2 bases and J by 1 base, with 1 base between them. The CDR3 loop reads CASSLSGNTIYF. The CDR3 DNA follows: TGTGCCAGCAGCTTATCTGGAAACACCATATATTTT.

This clonotype was detected many times. V gene TRBV7-9 combines with J gene TRBJ1-1; tentatively, D is TRBD1 (6 bases). The germline V gene has CDR1 SEHNR and CDR2 FQNEAQ (reference sequence). CDR3 size: 14 residues. Trimming removed 4 bases from V and 1 base from J, with 10 bases in between. This CDR3 reads CASSSQGRNTEAFF. In DNA, the CDR3 is TGTGCCAGCAGCTCCCAGGGGAGGAACACTGAAGCTTTCTTT.

This clonotype was observed a few times. The J gene is TRBJ2-1, the V gene TRBV7-2; no firm D call. CDR3 length: 13 amino acids. V lost 1 base to trimming and J lost 2 bases, with 3 bases between them. Looked up from germline, CDR1 is SGHTA and CDR2 is FQGNSA. CDR3 DNA sequence: TGTGCCAGCAGCTTAGAGCCCTACAATGAGCAGTTCTTC. The encoded protein is CASSLEPYNEQFF.

This clonotype occurred many times. The chain uses TRBV11-2 and TRBJ2-5, with D perhaps TRBD2 (5 bases). Germline-derived CDR1 and CDR2 are SGHAT and FQNNGV. The CDR3 runs to 14 residues. V gave up 1 base and J gave up 6 bases, with 12 bases separating them. The CDR3 is CASSLGRSGQTQYF. The CDR3 coding sequence is TGTGCCAGCAGCTTAGGGAGAAGCGGACAGACCCAGTACTTC.

This clonotype counts as medium-sized. The CDR3 is CASSVEGTSNYGYTF. CDR3 nucleotides: TGTGCCAGCAGCGTCGAGGGGACATCCAACTATGGCTACACCTTC. The chain recombines TRBV9 with TRBJ1-2; D might be TRBD1 (6 bases). Trimming removed 2 bases at V and 2 bases at J, with 13 bases between. Germline CDR1 reads SGDLS; CDR2 reads YYNGEE. The length of the CDR3 is 15 residues.

This clonotype was found many times. This chain uses TRBV5-1 with TRBJ2-2; tentatively, D is TRBD2 (7 bases). The V gene lost 4 bases and the J gene lost 5 bases, with 9 bases spanning the gap. CDR1 is SGHRS, CDR2 YFSETQ, per germline. The CDR3 has 13 amino acids. In DNA form, the CDR3 reads TGCGCCAGCAGCGGGAGGGGGACCGGGGAGCTGTTTTTT. Translated, it gives CASSGRGTGELFF.

This clonotype was counted many times. This chain links TRBV20-1 with TRBJ2-7, with TRBD1 identical over 7 bases. V was pared by 3 bases and J by 6 bases, with 11 bases of the junction left unmatched. CDR3 length: 14 residues. Germline CDR1 reads DFQATT; CDR2 reads SNEGSKA (reference sequence). CDR3 nucleotides: TGCAGTGCTAGTTGGGACAGTTATTCGAGCGAGCAGTACTTC. Its protein product is CSASWDSYSSEQYF.

This clonotype has ten or more counts. This chain links TRBV29-1 with TRBJ2-1; the match to TRBD2 covers 7 bases. The germline V gene encodes CDR1 SQVTM and CDR2 ANQGSEA. The CDR3 is 14 amino acids. Trimming removed 6 bases from V and 4 bases from J; junction bases left unmatched: 9. CDR3: CSVPPLADYNEQFF. As DNA, the CDR3 is TGCAGCGTGCCCCCGCTAGCGGATTACAATGAGCAGTTCTTC.

This clonotype was seen at least ten times. The gene calls are TRBV11-2 and TRBJ2-5; no clear D. This CDR3 region has 12 residues. Germline V CDR1 and CDR2: SGHAT, FQNNGV. Deletions cut 7 bases from V and 5 bases from J, with 11 bases between. The DNA of the CDR3 is TGTGCCAGCAAGGCCCTCGAGGAGACCCAGTACTTC. It translates to CASKALEETQYF. Using reference TRBV11-2 and TRBJ2-5 for the parts outside the CDR3, the full variable domain is EAGVAQSPRYKIIEKRQSVAFWCNPISGHATLYWYQQILGQGPKLLIQFQNNGVVDDSQLPKDRFSAERLKGVDSTLKIQPAKLEDSAVYLCASKALEETQYFGPGTRLLVL.

The chain combines TRBV6-2 or TRBV6-3 with TRBJ2-7; TRBD2 might be the D (5 bases). CDR3 length: 13 residues. Trimming pared 5 bases from V and 2 bases from J, leaving 10 bases between. The germline gives CDR1 MNHEY, CDR2 SVGEGT. As DNA, the CDR3 is TGTGCCAGCAGTCCGGGGAGAGCCTACGAGCAGTACTTC. It translates to CASSPGRAYEQYF.

Comments on this clonotype: One base away lies a much larger clone, so this may be a sequencing read error. J is TRBJ2-1 and V is TRBV5-1; perhaps TRBD2 as D (5 bases). Germline loops: CDR1 SGHRS, CDR2 YFSETQ. The CDR3 runs to 15 residues. The CDR3 region is CASSSGLLISNEQLF. For the CDR3, the DNA is TGCGCCAGCAGCTCCGGACTTCTCATAAGCAATGAGCAGTTGTTC.

To note about this clonotype: A junction end diverges from the germline sequence, so it may reflect a read error. The CDR3 nucleotides read TGTGCCATCAGTGATTTGCTCCCCGGGGAGCTGTTTTTT. Protein product: CAISDLLPGELFF. V usage is TRBV24-1 and J usage is TRBJ2-2; D is undetermined. CDR1 is KGHDR and CDR2 is SFDVKD in the germline V gene. This CDR3 is 13 amino acids long.

To note about this clonotype: Germline and junction disagree at one end, which may indicate a read error. CDR3 amino acids: CASTREGTQWEQNF. CDR3 nucleotides: TGTGCCAGCACCCGGGAGGGGACCCAGTGGGAGCAGAACTTC. The chain recombines TRBV13 with TRBJ2-7, with 8 bases aligning to TRBD2. Germline loops: CDR1 PRHDT, CDR2 FYEKMQ (reference sequence). The CDR3 is 14 amino acids.

This clonotype has a count of ten or more. The chain employs TRBV25-1 and TRBJ1-3; D perhaps matches TRBD1 (5 bases). Germline CDR1 and CDR2: MGHDK and SYGVNS. CDR3 length: 15 amino acids. V shed 2 bases and J shed 1 base, with 9 bases lying between them. CDR3 amino acids: CASSEPGGSGNTIYF. CDR3 sequence (DNA): TGTGCCAGCAGTGAACCCGGGGGGTCTGGAAACACCATATATTTT.

This clonotype came up many times. V and J are TRBV20-1 and TRBJ2-7; possible D gene TRBD1, 6 bases. V was cut by 5 bases and J by 5 bases, with 13 bases left in between. There are 12 residues in the CDR3. In germline, CDR1 is DFQATT, CDR2 SNEGSKA (reference sequence). CDR3 nucleotide sequence: TGCAGTGCTCAGACTGGGGGCCACGAGCAGTACTTC. It is translated as CSAQTGGHEQYF.

This clonotype was observed a few times. The chain joins TRBV20-1 to TRBJ2-3; no clear D. The CDR3 sequence is 15 residues long. Germline CDR1 DFQATT, CDR2 SNEGSKA (reference sequence). Trimming left V 3 bases short and J 0 bases short, with 13 bases between. The CDR3 nucleotides read TGCAGTGCTAGTCCCCCATTTTCTAGCACAGATACGCAGTATTTT. This codes for CSASPPFSSTDTQYF.